The 16 T cell receptor beta chains below all came from one sample that was sequenced in a study of blood T cells in healthy people across ages. Next came a second PCR, run for about 7 to 12 cycles, which used a sample-barcoded 5' primer along with a J-beta primer mix. Via MiXCR, TCRdb re-called the 5' RACE reads, giving one row per CDR3 protein. The sample records 1.5 million to 2 million distinct CDR3 sequences, 28% being singletons. Sequences were obtained from blood. These receptors originate from a woman aged 30 to 39 in good health.

V usage is TRBV28 and J usage is TRBJ1-2; 11 nucleotides align to TRBD1. CDR1 is MDHEN and CDR2 is SYDVKM in the germline V gene. The CDR3 is made up of 15 amino acids. V was clipped by 6 bases and J by 6 bases; unmatched bases: 9. The CDR3 reads CASSWGTGGRDGYTF. CDR3 DNA sequence: TGTGCCAGCAGCTGGGGGACAGGGGGAAGAGATGGCTACACCTTC.

V and J are TRBV11-2 and TRBJ2-7; 10 nucleotides agree with TRBD1. In germline, CDR1 is SGHAT, CDR2 FQNNGV. Trimming at V came to 3 bases and at J to 12 bases, leaving 8 bases not matched to a gene. The CDR3 sequence is 13 residues long. In DNA, the CDR3 is TGTGCCAGCAGCTTCGGGACAGGGGATTATGCGTACTTC. The encoded protein is CASSFGTGDYAYF.

The table lists this clonotype with a few counts. This chain connects TRBV12-3 or TRBV12-4 to TRBJ2-4; 9 nucleotides match TRBD1. The CDR3 runs to 15 residues. Losses at the gene ends were 4 bases for V and 4 bases for J; bases not matched to a gene: 5. The CDR3: CASSYTGGVKNIQYF. Here the CDR3 DNA reads TGTGCCAGCAGTTATACAGGGGGCGTGAAAAACATTCAGTACTTC.

This rearrangement joins TRBV10-3 to TRBJ1-5, with 8 bases fitting TRBD1. V dropped 4 bases and J dropped 3; count of bases not matched to a gene: 2. CDR1 is ENHRY, CDR2 SYGVKD, per germline. CDR3 length: 14 amino acids. In DNA, the CDR3 is TGTGCCATCAGTGGGGACAGGTCCAATCAGCCCCAGCATTTT. Amino acid sequence: CAISGDRSNQPQHF.

This clonotype was seen only a few times. The rearrangement joins TRBV11-2 to TRBJ2-1; D is unresolved. V lost 4 bases to trimming and J lost 9 bases, with 10 bases between them. The CDR3 spans 12 residues. CDR1 and CDR2 from the germline V gene are SGHAT and FQNNGV. CDR3 residues: CASSSIFGEQFF. For the CDR3, the DNA is TGTGCCAGCAGCTCAATCTTCGGTGAGCAGTTCTTC.

This clonotype occurred a few times. The chain has TRBV18 and TRBJ2-3, with a possible D match to TRBD1 (6 bases). Trimming stripped 6 bases from V and 5 bases from J, with 15 bases between. The CDR3 contains 14 residues. CDR1 is KGHSH and CDR2 is LQKENI in the germline V gene. CDR3 sequence (DNA): TGTGCCAGCTCCCAACCGGGACAACGAGATACGCAGTATTTT. Translating it yields CASSQPGQRDTQYF.

The chain is built from TRBV7-3 and TRBJ1-1; D is uncertain. The CDR3 runs 14 residues. Trimming cost V 0 bases and J 6 bases, with 11 bases left between them. CDR1 is SGHTA and CDR2 is FQGTGA in the germline V gene. The CDR3 bases are TGTGCCAGCAGCTTAACGTCGCTGACACCTGAAGCTTTCTTT. It yields the protein CASSLTSLTPEAFF.

The rearrangement joins TRBV6-1 to TRBJ1-1; possible D gene TRBD1, 5 bases. V was shortened by 8 bases and J by 0 bases, with 16 bases between the two germline ends. The germline V gene encodes CDR1 MNHNS and CDR2 SASEGT. The CDR3 consists of 15 residues. The CDR3 sequence is CASPTGTGMNTEAFF. The CDR3 nucleotides read TGTGCCAGCCCTACCGGGACCGGGATGAACACTGAAGCTTTCTTT.

This chain links TRBV12-3 or TRBV12-4 with TRBJ1-2; D call uncertain. Trimming stripped 5 bases from V and 4 bases from J, with 17 bases between. CDR3 length equals 15 residues. The DNA of the CDR3 is TGTGCCAGCAGTCTGCAGCCGGGAGCAGGCTATGGCTACACCTTC. Its translation: CASSLQPGAGYGYTF.

This clonotype was recorded a few times. The chain joins TRBV6-1 to TRBJ2-5, with TRBD2 matching 11 bases. Germline-derived CDR1 and CDR2 are MNHNS and SASEGT. V lost 2 bases to trimming and J lost 1 base; unmatched junction nucleotides: 3. This CDR3 comprises 16 residues. This chain's CDR3 is CASSELAGGLQETQYF. CDR3 in DNA: TGTGCCAGCAGTGAACTAGCGGGGGGTCTCCAAGAGACCCAGTACTTC.

The sample holds a few counts of this clonotype. Just one base apart from a much larger clone, this may be a read error. The CDR3 sequence: CASSDRQSSGANVLTF. The CDR3, as DNA: TGTGCCAGCAGTGATCGTCAGAGCTCTGGGGCCAACGTCCTGACTTTC. The rearrangement links TRBV6-1 to TRBJ2-6, with no clear D. Germline V gene sequence: CDR1 MNHNS, CDR2 SASEGT. The V end lost 3 bases, the J end lost 0 bases, and 9 bases lay between the germline ends. The CDR3 runs to 16 residues.

This clonotype was detected many times. V and J are TRBV7-2 and TRBJ2-5; no clear D gene. Germline V lookup: CDR1 SGHTA, CDR2 FQGNSA. The CDR3 is made up of 14 amino acids. V was cut by 5 bases and J by 5 bases, with 15 bases left in between. The CDR3, as DNA: TGTGCCAGCAGCCCACAGACTCCTTTGGAGACCCAGTACTTC. It specifies CASSPQTPLETQYF.

With regard to this clonotype: One end of the junction fails to match germline, which may point to a read error. In nucleotides, the CDR3 is TGTGTCAGCAGCCCTACCGAGCAGTTCTTC. Encoded protein: CVSSPTEQFF. The chain recombines TRBV3-1 with TRBJ2-1; no firm D call. Germline V CDR1 and CDR2: LGHDT, YNNKEL (reference sequence). The CDR3 covers 10 residues.

There are a few counts of this clonotype. This sequence joins TRBV20-1 and TRBJ2-2; D is undetermined. The CDR3 runs 14 residues. The V and J ends lost 0 bases and 6 bases respectively, with 11 bases between them. Germline-derived CDR1 and CDR2 are DFQATT and SNEGSKA (reference sequence). CDR3 DNA: TGCAGTGCTAGAGATCCGGGTCGGCCCGGGGAGCTGTTTTTT. Amino acid sequence: CSARDPGRPGELFF.

A few counts support this clonotype. The chain has TRBV12-3 or TRBV12-4 and TRBJ1-4; 7 bases are shared with TRBD1. The CDR3 extends over 15 amino acids. Losses at the gene ends were 6 bases for V and 10 bases for J; bases not matched to a gene: 14. CDR3 loop: CASSSPGTEGRKLFF. For the CDR3, the DNA is TGTGCCAGCAGCTCCCCGGGGACAGAGGGGAGAAAACTGTTTTTT.

The V and J genes are TRBV11-2 and TRBJ2-5, with 7 nucleotides matching TRBD2. The J call is doubtful: the DNA matches TRBJ2-7 better. CDR3 length: 15 amino acids. CDR1 and CDR2 (germline): SGHAT, FQNNGV. DNA of the CDR3: TGTGCCAGCAGCCTCCTAGCGGAAGGGGTCGACGAGCAGTACTTC. Translating it yields CASSLLAEGVDEQYF.